The rows below give T cell receptor beta chains drawn from one sample of a study of cytomegalovirus exposure and HLA in healthy donors. TCRdb keeps only in-frame clones here, not all; method: immunoSEQ multiplex PCR. The sample features some 75,000 clones, with roughly 0.89% in its top ten. The sample was PBMCs. Receptors originate from a boy between 5 and 17 years old in good health and CMV-seronegative. CDR3s include the opening cysteine and the closing phenylalanine or tryptophan. The D gene is left open where the match is weak.

j_gene | v_gene | d_gene | CDR3aa | CDR3nt
TRBJ1-2 | TRBV18 | NA | CASSPPGYGYTF | TGTGCCAGCTCACCACCCGGGTACGGCTACACCTTC
TRBJ1-1 | TRBV7-2 | NA | CASSLQGGTEAFF | TGTGCCAGCAGCTTACAGGGTGGTACTGAAGCTTTCTTT
TRBJ1-3 | TRBV5-1 | NA | CASSLGQDSGNTIYF | TGCGCCAGCAGCTTGGGACAGGACTCTGGAAACACCATATATTTT
TRBJ2-5 | TRBV11-2 | NA | CASSLPEGTLTETQYF | TGTGCCAGCAGCCTACCTGAGGGCACCTTGACGGAGACCCAGTACTTC
TRBJ2-2 | TRBV4-3 | TRBD2 | CASGRLAGGGGGELFF | TGCGCCAGCGGGAGACTAGCGGGAGGTGGTGGCGGGGAGCTGTTTTTT
TRBJ2-7 | TRBV5-6 | NA | CASSFRESSYEQYF | TGTGCCAGCAGCTTCAGGGAAAGCTCCTACGAGCAGTACTTC
TRBJ1-2 | TRBV6-1 | TRBD1 | CASSEQGARYDGYTF | TGTGCCAGCAGTGAACAGGGGGCGCGTTACGATGGCTACACCTTC
TRBJ2-7 | TRBV6-5 | TRBD1 | CASSRTGHSYEQYF | TGTGCCAGCAGTCGGACAGGGCACTCCTACGAGCAGTACTTC
TRBJ1-5 | TRBV2 | NA | CASSETGDSNQPQHF | TGTGCCAGCAGTGAAACCGGGGATAGCAATCAGCCCCAGCATTTT
TRBJ2-7 | TRBV7-2 | NA | CASSLYPGPSYEQYF | TGTGCCAGCAGCTTATACCCAGGGCCCTCCTACGAGCAGTACTTC
TRBJ2-2 | TRBV5-6 | TRBD1 | CASSLGQGVNTGELFF | TGTGCCAGCAGCTTGGGGCAGGGGGTGAACACCGGGGAGCTGTTTTTT
TRBJ2-7 | TRBV15 | NA | CATSAGVEYEQYF | TGTGCCACCAGCGCCGGGGTCGAGTACGAGCAGTACTTC
TRBJ2-3 | TRBV7-9 | NA | CASSPDTSISTDTQYF | TGTGCCAGCAGCCCCGATACTAGCATCAGCACAGATACGCAGTATTTT
TRBJ2-3 | TRBV29-1 | NA | CSGRDDKQYF | TGCAGCGGTCGGGATGATAAGCAGTATTTT
TRBJ2-7 | TRBV11-3 | TRBD2 | CASSLWTSRAGLGCQQYF | TGTGCCAGCAGCTTATGGACTAGCCGAGCGGGGCTGGGCTGCCAGCAGTACTTC